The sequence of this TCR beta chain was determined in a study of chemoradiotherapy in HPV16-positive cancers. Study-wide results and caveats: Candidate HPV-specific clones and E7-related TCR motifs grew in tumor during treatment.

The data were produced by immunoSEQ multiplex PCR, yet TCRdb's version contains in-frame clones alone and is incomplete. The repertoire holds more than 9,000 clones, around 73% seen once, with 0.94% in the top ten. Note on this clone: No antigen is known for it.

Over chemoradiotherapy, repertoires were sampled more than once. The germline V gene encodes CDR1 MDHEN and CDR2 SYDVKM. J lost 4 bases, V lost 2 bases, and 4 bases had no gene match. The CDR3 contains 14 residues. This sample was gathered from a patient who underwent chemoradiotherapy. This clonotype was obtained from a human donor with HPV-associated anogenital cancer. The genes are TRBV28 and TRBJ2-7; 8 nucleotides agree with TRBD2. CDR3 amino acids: CASSLGTRAYEQYF. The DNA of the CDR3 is TGTGCCAGCAGTTTAGGGACTAGGGCATACGAGCAGTACTTC. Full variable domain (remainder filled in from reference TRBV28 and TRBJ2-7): DVKVTQSSRYLVKRTGEKVFLECVQDMDHENMFWYRQDPGLGLRLIYFSYDVKMKEKGDIPEGYSVSREKKERFSLILESASTNQTSMYLCASSLGTRAYEQYFGPGTRLTVT.